Below are 29 T cell receptor beta chains sequenced from a single sample in a study of blood T cell repertoires in COVID-19 (dated by TCRdb to 2020 to 2022). Libraries were prepared through the immunoSEQ multiplex PCR assay. In its TCRdb copy, this immuneACCESS table keeps in-frame sequences only and misses some clones. Where compared with another copy, unresolved V genes explain less than half of these, and the others have no known cause. The sample records over 120,000 clones, 80% to 85% of which are singletons. The top ten constitute less than 4% of the sample. The sample comprised peripheral blood. Source of these receptors: a woman aged 55-69 years with acute or convalescent COVID-19.

This clone was picked up a small number of times. The V and J genes are TRBV19 and TRBJ1-2; no definite D call. The CDR3 extends over 13 amino acids. Deletions cut 6 bases from V and 7 bases from J, with 15 bases between. Per germline, CDR1 LNHDA and CDR2 SQIVND (reference sequence). The CDR3 protein is CASSLGSLSGYTF. In nucleotides, the CDR3 is TGTGCCAGTAGCTTGGGGAGCTTGAGTGGCTACACCTTC.

CDR3 in amino acids: CASSSRDYNEQFF. The CDR3 DNA reads TGTGCCAGCAGCTCCCGGGACTACAATGAGCAGTTCTTC. The V and J genes are TRBV9 and TRBJ2-1, with a weak D call TRBD2 (5 bases). V was shortened by 4 bases and J by 3 bases, with 8 bases between the two germline ends. The length of the CDR3 is 13 residues. Germline lookup yields CDR1 SGDLS and CDR2 YYNGEE.

J is TRBJ1-2 and V is TRBV19; TRBD1 agrees at 7 bases. The CDR3 totals 15 residues. V gave up 2 bases and J gave up 3 bases; unmatched junction bases: 6. CDR1 and CDR2 (germline): LNHDA, SQIVND (reference sequence). The DNA of the CDR3 is TGTGCCAGTAGTATAAAGCCAGGGGGTGACTATGGCTACACCTTC. Its protein is CASSIKPGGDYGYTF.

The V and J genes are TRBV12-5 and TRBJ1-2; D is perhaps TRBD1 (6 bases). V lost 1 base and J lost 2, with 14 bases in between. CDR1 and CDR2 (germline): LGHNT, FRNRAP. The CDR3 is 16 residues long. CDR3 sequence reads: CASGLEDRTTNYGYTF. Written as DNA, the CDR3 is TGTGCTAGTGGTTTGGAAGACAGGACAACGAACTATGGCTACACCTTC.

The chain employs TRBV27 and TRBJ2-7; D gene unclear. Germline V gene data show CDR1 as MNHEY and CDR2 as SMNVEV (reference sequence). The CDR3 contains 14 residues. Trimming took 3 bases from V and 1 from J, leaving 10 bases between them. The CDR3 sequence: CASSFSLPSYEQYF. The CDR3 bases are TGTGCCAGCAGTTTTAGTTTACCTTCCTACGAGCAGTACTTC.

The chain carries TRBV18 and TRBJ1-2; D is possibly TRBD1 (6 bases). The CDR3 runs 18 residues. The V gene lost 3 bases and the J gene lost 1 base, with 21 bases spanning the gap. CDR1 KGHSH and CDR2 LQKENI come from the germline V gene. This chain's CDR3 is CASSPTGIGGFNNYGYTF. The CDR3 nucleotides are TGTGCCAGCTCACCCACCGGAATAGGGGGATTTAATAACTATGGCTACACCTTC.

The gene calls are TRBV7-2 and TRBJ2-5; 8 positions match TRBD2. J was trimmed by 4 bases and V by 5 bases; bases with no gene match: 6. Germline V gene sequence: CDR1 SGHTA, CDR2 FQGNSA. The CDR3 has 14 residues. DNA for the CDR3: TGTGCCAGCAGCCGCGGGGGGATTACAGAGACCCAGTACTTC. Translating gives CASSRGGITETQYF.

The J gene is TRBJ2-3, the V gene TRBV5-1; TRBD1 agrees at 9 bases. The CDR3 runs 16 residues. Germline V gene sequence: CDR1 SGHRS, CDR2 YFSETQ. V gave up 5 bases and J gave up 3 bases; unmatched junction bases: 10. This CDR3 reads CASSFYGTGKTDTQYF. CDR3 nucleotides: TGCGCCAGCAGTTTTTACGGGACAGGGAAAACAGATACGCAGTATTTT. The variable domain in full, completed from reference TRBV5-1 and TRBJ2-3, reads KAGVTQTPRYLIKTRGQQVTLSCSPISGHRSVSWYQQTPGQGLQFLFEYFSETQRNKGNFPGRFSGRQFSNSRSEMNVSTLELGDSALYLCASSFYGTGKTDTQYFGPGTRLTVL.

This clone has more than one count but fewer than ten. The V call is TRBV12-1, the J call TRBJ2-1; TRBD2, as called in the table, went unchecked against the DNA. TRBV12-1 is tagged as a pseudogene. The CDR3 loop spans 15 amino acids. The CDR3 protein is CASTTRLVRYNEQFF. In DNA, the CDR3 is TGTGCCAGCACTACCCGACTAGTGCGTTACAATGAGCAGTTCTTC.

The chain couples TRBV15 to TRBJ2-7; TRBD2 agrees at 13 bases. The germline V gene encodes CDR1 LNHNV and CDR2 YYDKDF (reference sequence). The CDR3 consists of 16 residues. V dropped 1 base and J dropped 4; count of bases not matched to a gene: 4. CDR3 sequence reads: CATSRGTSGRAYEQYF. The CDR3 nucleotides read TGTGCCACCAGCAGAGGAACTAGCGGGAGGGCTTACGAGCAGTACTTC. The whole variable domain, filled in from reference TRBV15 and TRBJ2-7, reads DAMVIQNPRYQVTQFGKPVTLSCSQTLNHNVMYWYQQKSSQAPKLLFHYYDKDFNNEADTPDNFQSRRPNTSFCFLDIRSPGLGDTAMYLCATSRGTSGRAYEQYFGPGTRLTVT.

DNA of the CDR3: TGCAGCTACCTCGGGACAGGGCAACGGGAGACCCAGTACTTC. It encodes CSYLGTGQRETQYF. J is TRBJ2-5 and V is TRBV29-1; 9 bases are shared with TRBD1. Trimming cost V 8 bases and J 5 bases; bases outside gene matches: 12. The CDR3 spans 14 residues. CDR1 is SQVTM and CDR2 is ANQGSEA in the germline V gene. The complete variable domain, with remaining parts taken from reference TRBV29-1 and TRBJ2-5, reads SAVISQKPSRDICQRGTSLTIQCQVDSQVTMMFWYRQQPGQSLTLIATANQGSEATYESGFVIDKFPISRPNLTFSTLTVSNMSPEDSSIYLCSYLGTGQRETQYFGPGTRLLVL.

The chain links TRBV28 to TRBJ1-1; tentatively, D is TRBD1 (6 bases). The germline V gene encodes CDR1 MDHEN and CDR2 SYDVKM. CDR3 length equals 13 residues. The CDR3 region is CGVGGPKNTEAFF. The CDR3, as DNA: TGTGGGGTAGGGGGACCGAAGAACACTGAAGCTTTCTTT.

This clone occurred once. This chain uses TRBV27 with TRBJ2-7; weak D call: TRBD2 (6 bases). From germline, CDR1 is MNHEY and CDR2 SMNVEV (reference sequence). The CDR3 has 19 residues. V lost 2 bases and J lost 1, with 24 bases in between. CDR3 residues: CASSLNYVTGTARSYEQYF. The CDR3 DNA is TGTGCCAGCAGTTTAAACTACGTGACCGGGACTGCCAGATCCTACGAGCAGTACTTC.

The rearrangement uses TRBV11-2 and TRBJ2-2; TRBD2 aligns across 7 bases. The V gene's germline CDR1 is SGHAT and CDR2 FQNNGV. The V and J ends lost 10 bases and 2 bases, in that order; junction bases with no gene match: 7. This CDR3 is built from 14 residues. CDR3 DNA sequence: TGTGCCACCAGGAGGACTAGTAACACCGGGGAGCTGTTTTTT. As protein: CATRRTSNTGELFF.

Concerning this clone: The same CDR3 can be traced to other DNA sequences in this sample. The gene calls are TRBV29-1 and TRBJ2-5, with D tentatively TRBD2 (5 bases). Germline V gene lookup returns CDR1 SQVTM and CDR2 ANQGSEA. Deletions cut 4 bases from V and 4 bases from J, with 10 bases between. CDR3 length equals 12 residues. CDR3 protein: CSVVPGGETQYF. The CDR3 DNA reads TGCAGCGTTGTCCCCGGAGGAGAGACCCAGTACTTC.

This clone was picked up a small number of times. The chain links TRBV28 to TRBJ1-5; a weak D match, TRBD1 (5 bases). Germline CDR1 and CDR2: MDHEN and SYDVKM. The V end lost 0 bases, the J end lost 2 bases, and 14 bases lay between the germline ends. The CDR3 length is 17 residues. The CDR3 sequence: CASSLWGTRRGNQPQHF. The DNA of the CDR3 is TGTGCCAGCAGTTTATGGGGGACCAGGAGGGGCAATCAGCCCCAGCATTTT.

V gene TRBV30 combines with J gene TRBJ1-1, with D possibly matching TRBD1 (5 bases). The V end lost 2 bases, the J end lost 4 bases, and 11 bases lay between the germline ends. Germline lookup yields CDR1 GTSNPN and CDR2 SVGIG (reference sequence). The CDR3 consists of 13 residues. CDR3 nucleotides: TGTGCCTGGAGTCACGCGGGGGGCACTGAAGCTTTCTTT. It encodes CAWSHAGGTEAFF.

This chain uses TRBV7-6 with TRBJ2-3; 16 bases match TRBD2. The junction had 7 bases not matched to a gene; V was cut back by 5 bases and J by 5 bases. Looked up from germline, CDR1 is SGHVS and CDR2 is FNYEAQ. This CDR3 has 17 amino acids. The chain's CDR3 is CASSPGLAGGPVDTQYF. As DNA, the CDR3 is TGTGCCAGCAGCCCGGGACTAGCGGGAGGGCCCGTAGATACGCAGTATTTT.

The gene calls are TRBV7-9 and TRBJ2-7; D uncertain. This CDR3 region has 14 residues. Trimming removed 5 bases from V and 0 bases from J, with 11 bases in between. Germline V gene lookup returns CDR1 SEHNR and CDR2 FQNEAQ (reference sequence). CDR3 bases: TGTGCCAGCAGCCCCTCTGAGCTCTCCTACGAGCAGTACTTC. Its protein product is CASSPSELSYEQYF. Full variable domain (outside the CDR3, taken from reference TRBV7-9 and TRBJ2-7): DTGVSQNPRHKITKRGQNVTFRCDPISEHNRLYWYRQTLGQGPEFLTYFQNEAQLEKSRLLSDRFSAERPKGSFSTLEIQRTEQGDSAMYLCASSPSELSYEQYFGPGTRLTVT.

This clone was seen a single time. V usage is TRBV5-5 and J usage is TRBJ2-6; D is uncertain. Germline V gives CDR1 SGHKS, CDR2 YYEKEE (reference sequence). Trimming removed 1 base at V and 1 base at J, with 12 bases between. The CDR3 is 17 amino acids. The CDR3 sequence is CASSLRQAPSGANVLTF. The CDR3 DNA reads as TGTGCCAGCAGCTTGCGTCAGGCTCCTTCTGGGGCCAACGTCCTGACTTTC.

The chain combines TRBV3-1 (or the pseudogene TRBV3-2) with TRBJ1-4; D is ambiguous. CDR1 is LGHDT and CDR2 is YNNKEL in the germline V gene (reference sequence). Between the trimmed V and J ends, which lost 4 bases and 2 bases, there was a span of 8 bases. This CDR3 comprises 14 residues. This chain's CDR3 is CASSLGVTNEKLFF. CDR3 DNA: TGTGCCAGCAGCCTCGGGGTTACTAATGAAAAACTGTTTTTT.

The V and J genes are TRBV7-3 and TRBJ2-1; 8 bases align to TRBD1. Unmatched junction bases numbered 12, after V lost 10 bases and J lost 7 bases. This CDR3 spans 14 amino acids. Germline CDR1 SGHTA, CDR2 FQGTGA. CDR3 protein: CATKSWQGANEQFF. The CDR3 bases are TGTGCCACCAAGAGCTGGCAGGGGGCAAATGAGCAGTTCTTC.

This chain connects TRBV25-1 to TRBJ1-4, with D maybe TRBD1 (5 bases). This CDR3 region has 14 residues. CDR1 is MGHDK, CDR2 SYGVNS, per germline. Trimming stripped 3 bases from V and 8 bases from J, with 13 bases between. The chain's CDR3 is CASSDRGGREKLFF. In DNA, the CDR3 is TGTGCCAGCAGTGATCGCGGGGGGAGGGAAAAACTGTTTTTT.

This rearrangement joins TRBV9 to TRBJ2-7, with 7 nucleotides matching TRBD2. The germline CDR1 and CDR2 sequences are SGDLS and YYNGEE. V trimming: 0 bases; J trimming: 5 bases; junction bases outside the gene matches: 11. The CDR3 contains 16 residues. DNA of the CDR3: TGTGCCAGCAGCGTAGAACCCGGGGGGAGTACCGACGAGCAGTACTTC. Residues: CASSVEPGGSTDEQYF.

V usage is TRBV7-8 and J usage is TRBJ2-1; perhaps TRBD2 as D (5 bases). The CDR3 loop spans 14 amino acids. The germline V gene has CDR1 SGHVS and CDR2 FQNEAQ. Trimming left V 5 bases short and J 8 bases short, with 16 bases between. The CDR3 nucleotides are TGTGCCAGCAGCCGAGACACTAGATCCCATGAGCAGTTCTTC. This encodes CASSRDTRSHEQFF.

This chain uses TRBV2 with TRBJ1-6; TRBD1 might be the D (5 bases). Deletions cut 4 bases from V and 0 bases from J, with 10 bases between. The germline CDR1 and CDR2 sequences are SNHLY and FYNNEI. The CDR3 is 16 amino acids. CDR3 sequence (DNA): TGTGCCAGCAGTGGGACATCCCGCTCCTATAATTCACCCCTCCACTTT. Residues: CASSGTSRSYNSPLHF.

This clone was counted only a few times. The chain's CDR3 is CASSHLPGGASTEAFF. CDR3 bases: TGTGCCAGCAGCCACCTCCCAGGGGGCGCCTCCACTGAAGCTTTCTTT. The rearrangement joins TRBV7-9 to TRBJ1-1, with TRBD1 identical over 8 bases. This CDR3 spans 16 amino acids. The V segment lost 5 bases and the J segment 4 bases; nucleotides outside the gene matches: 12. Germline CDR1 reads SEHNR; CDR2 reads FQNEAQ (reference sequence).

This clone was counted once. The chain couples TRBV4-2 to TRBJ2-5; D is possibly TRBD2 (5 bases). Germline V gene sequence: CDR1 LGHNA, CDR2 YNFKEQ. The germline V and J ends were trimmed by 1 base and 2 bases, with 14 bases remaining between them. The CDR3 runs 16 residues. CDR3 nucleotides: TGTGCCAGCAGCCAAGGATCAGGCCGACTACAAGAGACCCAGTACTTC. The encoded protein is CASSQGSGRLQETQYF.

The rearrangement joins TRBV9 to TRBJ2-3; possible D gene TRBD2, 5 bases. The germline gives CDR1 SGDLS, CDR2 YYNGEE. The CDR3 is made up of 17 amino acids. V lost 0 bases and J 3 bases, leaving 17 bases between the germline ends. CDR3: CASSVVHGEGSTDTQYF. The CDR3 nucleotides are TGTGCCAGCAGCGTAGTTCACGGTGAGGGATCTACAGATACGCAGTATTTT.